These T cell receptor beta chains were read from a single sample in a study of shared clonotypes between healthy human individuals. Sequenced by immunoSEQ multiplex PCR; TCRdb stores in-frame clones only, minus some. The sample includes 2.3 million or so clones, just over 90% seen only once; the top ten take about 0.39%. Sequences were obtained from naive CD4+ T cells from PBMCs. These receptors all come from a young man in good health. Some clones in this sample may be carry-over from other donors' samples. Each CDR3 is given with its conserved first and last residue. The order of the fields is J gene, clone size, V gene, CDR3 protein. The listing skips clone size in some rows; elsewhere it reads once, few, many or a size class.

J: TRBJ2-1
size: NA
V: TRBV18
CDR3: CASSPGTSGRNEQFF

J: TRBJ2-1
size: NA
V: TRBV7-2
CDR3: CASSLYGTRSDEQFF

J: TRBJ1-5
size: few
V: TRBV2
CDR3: CASTYQSSNQPQHF

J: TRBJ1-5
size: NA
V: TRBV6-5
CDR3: CASSYSFSNQPQHF

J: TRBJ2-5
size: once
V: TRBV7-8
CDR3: CASSSREAFWTQYF

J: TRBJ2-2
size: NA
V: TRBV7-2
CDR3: CASSLRRNREGELFF

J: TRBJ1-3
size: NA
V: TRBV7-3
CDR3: CASSSAGQAGNTIYF

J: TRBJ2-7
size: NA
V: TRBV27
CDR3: CASSLPRPPHEQYF

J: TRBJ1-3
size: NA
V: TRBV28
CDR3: CASSLGGGGLSGNTIYF

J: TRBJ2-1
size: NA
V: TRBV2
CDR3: CASHTGTVTNEQFF

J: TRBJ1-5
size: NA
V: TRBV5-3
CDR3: CARREDRGHQPQHF

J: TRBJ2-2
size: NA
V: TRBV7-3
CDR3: CASSSTGGLAGELFF

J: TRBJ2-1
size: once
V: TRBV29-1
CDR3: CSVTTGTGNYNEQFF

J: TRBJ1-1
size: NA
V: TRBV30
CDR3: CAWSETEHEAFF

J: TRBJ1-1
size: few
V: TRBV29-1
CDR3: CSVEQRGPLNTEAFF

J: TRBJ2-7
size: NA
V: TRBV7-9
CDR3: CASSLAPVGLEQYF

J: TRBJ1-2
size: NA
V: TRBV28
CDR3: CASTQQGNYGYTF

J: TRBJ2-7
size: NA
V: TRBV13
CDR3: CASSGRLAGPYEQYF

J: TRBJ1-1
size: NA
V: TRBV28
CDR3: CASSLGRPTEAFF

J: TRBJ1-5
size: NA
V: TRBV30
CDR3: CAWSDSGYQPQHF

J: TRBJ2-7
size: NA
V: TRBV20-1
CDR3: CSARSDEQYF

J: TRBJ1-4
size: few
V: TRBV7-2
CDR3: CASSVGQLNEKLFF